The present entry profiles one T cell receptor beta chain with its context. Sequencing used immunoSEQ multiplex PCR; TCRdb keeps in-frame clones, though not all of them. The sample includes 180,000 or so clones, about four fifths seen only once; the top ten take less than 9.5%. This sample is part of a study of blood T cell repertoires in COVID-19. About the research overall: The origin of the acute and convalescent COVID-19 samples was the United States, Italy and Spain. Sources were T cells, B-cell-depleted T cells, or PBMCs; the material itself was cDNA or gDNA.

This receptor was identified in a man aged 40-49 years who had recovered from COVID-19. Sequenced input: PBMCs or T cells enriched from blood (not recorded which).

CDR3 sequence: CASSLSTGGADTQYF. The CDR3 DNA is TGTGCCAGCAGTCTAAGCACAGGGGGCGCAGATACGCAGTATTTT. This chain joins TRBV28 and TRBJ2-3; 9 bases agree with TRBD1. J gave up 4 bases and V 5 bases, and 7 bases lay outside the gene matches. The CDR3 contains 15 residues. CDR1 MDHEN and CDR2 SYDVKM come from the germline V gene.